Sequencing of this TCR beta chain was carried out in a study of blood T cell repertoires in COVID-19. Turning to the study itself: Researchers got acute and convalescent COVID-19 samples from the United States, Italy and Spain.

Clones were sequenced by immunoSEQ multiplex PCR, and TCRdb holds only the in-frame ones, with some missing. The sample holds about 170,000 clones; around 83% are singletons and the top ten take 7%. CDR1 and CDR2 (germline): MNHNY, SVGAGI (reference sequence). V lost 4 bases, J lost 8 bases, and 12 bases lay in between. This CDR3 has 13 amino acids. This clone was recorded once. The chain links TRBV6-6 to TRBJ1-5; D is perhaps TRBD1 (6 bases). The clonotype was recovered from a woman older than 75 in a cohort sampled during active or convalescent COVID-19. Sequences were obtained from peripheral blood. The CDR3 coding sequence is TGTGCCAGCAGTTTCCAGGGGATGGAGCCCCAGCATTTT. Its translation is CASSFQGMEPQHF.